This T cell receptor (beta chain) appears in the sequencing data of a study of T cell responses to AZD1222 COVID-19 vaccine. TCRdb's copy holds only in-frame clones and misses some; the assay was immunoSEQ multiplex PCR. The sample consists of 170,000 or so clones, approximately 90% of them appearing once. As to this clone: Its antigen remains unidentified.

Per germline, CDR1 LGHNA and CDR2 YSLEER. CDR3 length: 15 residues. Trimming shortened V by 3 bases and J by 0 bases, and 9 bases separated the two germline ends. General study results and limits: It was only after the peak T cell response that any repertoires were sampled. Spike as a whole was targeted by vaccine-associated CD4 TCRs, dominant at 160-218 and 743-854.

Sequenced material: peripheral blood, taken on day 0 of AZD1222 vaccination. This TCR was recovered from an adult in good health. The V and J genes are TRBV4-3 and TRBJ1-3; TRBD1 is a possible D gene (6 bases). The CDR3 coding sequence is TGCGCCAGCAGCCACGACAGGAGCTCTGGAAACACCATATATTTT. As protein: CASSHDRSSGNTIYF.